Listed below are T cell receptor beta chains from one sample, sequenced in a study of blood T cell repertoires in COVID-19. Clones were sequenced by immunoSEQ multiplex PCR, and TCRdb holds only the in-frame ones, with some missing. The sample includes 200,000 to 250,000 clones, 80% to 90% of them seen just once. Material for sequencing was PBMCs or T cells enriched from blood (not recorded which). The receptors stem from a woman aged 25-40 years who had been exposed to COVID-19. The CDR3 runs from the conserved cysteine through the conserved F or W. Fields, in order: clone size, D gene, CDR3 length, J gene, V gene, CDR3 DNA, CDR3 protein. The D gene is left open where the match is weak. The listing skips clone size in some rows; elsewhere it reads once, few, many or a size class.

.,.,14,TRBJ1-2,TRBV5-4,TGTGCCAGCAGCTTACAGGGCGATACTTATGGCTACACCTTC,CASSLQGDTYGYTF
once,TRBD1,15,TRBJ2-3,TRBV11-2,TGTGCCAGCAGCTTTTGGACAGGGGGCACAGATACGCAGTATTTT,CASSFWTGGTDTQYF
.,.,13,TRBJ2-1,TRBV5-1,TGCGCCAGCAGCTTTGGCGGGTTGAATGAGCAGTTCTTC,CASSFGGLNEQFF
.,TRBD2,16,TRBJ2-1,TRBV7-9,TGTGCCAGCAGCCCTATAGCGGGGAGCTCCTACAATGAGCAGTTCTTC,CASSPIAGSSYNEQFF
once,TRBD1,13,TRBJ2-7,TRBV19,TGTGCCAGACCGGGACAGGGGCCTGGCGAGCAGTACTTC,CARPGQGPGEQYF
.,.,12,TRBJ1-2,TRBV7-9,TGTGCCAGCAGCTCGACAGATCCTAGCTACACCTTC,CASSSTDPSYTF
.,TRBD1,15,TRBJ1-4,TRBV11-2,TGTGCCAGCAGCTTAAGACAGGGGTGGGGTGAAAAACTGTTTTTT,CASSLRQGWGEKLFF
.,TRBD1,15,TRBJ1-2,TRBV3-1/TRBV3-2,TGTGCCAGCAGCCCCCGGGGACAGGAGACGCATGGCTACACCTTC,CASSPRGQETHGYTF
.,TRBD1,14,TRBJ1-6,TRBV2,TGTGCCAGCAGTGAAAGGGGGCAGAATTCACCCCTCCACTTT,CASSERGQNSPLHF
.,.,11,TRBJ2-5,TRBV12-3/TRBV12-4,TGTGCCAGCAGTTTTCGGGAGACCCAGTACTTC,CASSFRETQYF
.,.,12,TRBJ2-7,TRBV21-1,TGTGCCAGGCCGGGGGGGTTCTACGAGCAGTACTTC,CARPGGFYEQYF
.,.,15,TRBJ1-1,TRBV30,TGTGCCTGGCGGCGGCAGGACTTAAGGAACACTGAAGCTTTCTTT,CAWRRQDLRNTEAFF
.,TRBD2,14,TRBJ2-3,TRBV19,TGTGCCAGTAGTATACTAGCGGGGGGAGATACGCAGTATTTT,CASSILAGGDTQYF
.,TRBD2,15,TRBJ2-1,TRBV5-1,TGCGCCAGCAGCTCCCTAGCGGGGGGGTTTTATGAGCAGTTCTTC,CASSSLAGGFYEQFF
.,.,15,TRBJ1-1,TRBV9,TGTGCCAGCAGCGTAGGTGTTGTCCAGAACACTGAAGCTTTCTTT,CASSVGVVQNTEAFF
.,.,16,TRBJ1-6,TRBV30,TGTGCCTGGAAGAAGGGGCCGAGCTCCTATAATTCACCCCTCCACTTT,CAWKKGPSSYNSPLHF
.,.,15,TRBJ2-1,TRBV11-2,TGTGCCAGCAGCCCCACAGGGTTAGGGCTCAATGAGCAGTTCTTC,CASSPTGLGLNEQFF
.,.,16,TRBJ1-2,TRBV6-5,TGTGCCAGCAGTTACGGAGACGGACCGGGGAGCTATGGCTACACCTTC,CASSYGDGPGSYGYTF
.,TRBD2,15,TRBJ2-5,TRBV6-5,TGTGCCAGCAGTTCGGCAGCGGGGGGACGGGAGACCCAGTACTTC,CASSSAAGGRETQYF
.,.,15,TRBJ1-2,TRBV2,TGTGCCAGCAGGCGGGACCGCCTAGTTAACTATGGCTACACCTTC,CASRRDRLVNYGYTF
.,TRBD2,15,TRBJ2-3,TRBV27,TGTGCCAGCAGTTTCAGCGGGGGCCGCACAGATACGCAGTATTTT,CASSFSGGRTDTQYF
.,TRBD1,14,TRBJ2-4,TRBV19,TGTGCCAGTAGTAGACAGGGGGAAGAAAACATTCAGTACTTC,CASSRQGEENIQYF
.,.,15,TRBJ2-2,TRBV5-8,TGTGCCAGCAGCCCCCGAGGCCTGGGCACCGGGGAGCTGTTTTTT,CASSPRGLGTGELFF
once,TRBD2,18,TRBJ2-2,TRBV10-3,TGTGCCATCAGTGGGACTAGCGGGGGGGATTCGAACACCGGGGAGCTGTTTTTT,CAISGTSGGDSNTGELFF
.,TRBD1,15,TRBJ1-1,TRBV5-1,TGCGCCAGCAGCTTGGGACAGGGCCCCGTTACTGAAGCTTTCTTT,CASSLGQGPVTEAFF
.,.,14,TRBJ1-2,TRBV15,TGTGCCACCAGCAGAGATCTTACAAGTGGTGGCTACACCTTC,CATSRDLTSGGYTF